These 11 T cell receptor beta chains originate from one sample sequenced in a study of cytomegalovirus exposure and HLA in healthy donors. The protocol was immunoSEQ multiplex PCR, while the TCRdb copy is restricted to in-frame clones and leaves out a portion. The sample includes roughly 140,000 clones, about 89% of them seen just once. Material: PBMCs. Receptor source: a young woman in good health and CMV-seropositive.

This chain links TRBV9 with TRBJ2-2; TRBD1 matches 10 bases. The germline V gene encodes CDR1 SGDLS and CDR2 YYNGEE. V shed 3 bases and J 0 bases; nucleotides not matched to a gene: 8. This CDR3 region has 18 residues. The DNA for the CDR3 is TGTGCCAGCAGCGCTGGGACAGGGGCGGCCGCGAACACCGGGGAGCTGTTTTTT. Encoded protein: CASSAGTGAAANTGELFF.

The chain's CDR3 is CASSLGAGGYQPQHF. DNA for the CDR3: TGTGCCAGCAGCTTAGGGGCAGGGGGGTATCAGCCCCAGCATTTT. V is TRBV7-9 and J is TRBJ1-5; 7 bases are shared with TRBD1. This CDR3 contains 15 residues. Germline V gene sequence: CDR1 SEHNR, CDR2 FQNEAQ (reference sequence). Germline trimming cut 1 base from V and 5 bases from J; bases unmatched to any gene: 5.

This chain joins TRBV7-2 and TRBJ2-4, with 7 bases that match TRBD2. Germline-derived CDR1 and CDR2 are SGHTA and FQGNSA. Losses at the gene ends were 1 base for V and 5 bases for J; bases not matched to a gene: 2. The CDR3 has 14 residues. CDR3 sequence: CASSLGLAENIQYF. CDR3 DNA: TGTGCCAGCAGCTTAGGACTAGCAGAAAACATTCAGTACTTC.

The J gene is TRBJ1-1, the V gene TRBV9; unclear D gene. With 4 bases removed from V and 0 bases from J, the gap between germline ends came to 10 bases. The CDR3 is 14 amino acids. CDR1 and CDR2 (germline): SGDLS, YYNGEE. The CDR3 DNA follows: TGTGCCAGCAGCCCCAGACTGATGAACACTGAAGCTTTCTTT. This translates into CASSPRLMNTEAFF.

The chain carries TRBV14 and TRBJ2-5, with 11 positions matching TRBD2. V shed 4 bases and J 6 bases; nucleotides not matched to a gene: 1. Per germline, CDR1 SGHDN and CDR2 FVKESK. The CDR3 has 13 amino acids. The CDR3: CASSLAGGKTQYF. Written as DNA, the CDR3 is TGTGCCAGCAGCCTAGCGGGAGGGAAGACCCAGTACTTC.

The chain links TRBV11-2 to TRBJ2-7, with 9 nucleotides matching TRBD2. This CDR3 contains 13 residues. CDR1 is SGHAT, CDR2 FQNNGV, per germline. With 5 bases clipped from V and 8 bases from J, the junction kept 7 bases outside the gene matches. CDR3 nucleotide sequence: TGTGCCAGCAGCCCCGGGACTAGCTTCCAGCAGTACTTC. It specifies CASSPGTSFQQYF.

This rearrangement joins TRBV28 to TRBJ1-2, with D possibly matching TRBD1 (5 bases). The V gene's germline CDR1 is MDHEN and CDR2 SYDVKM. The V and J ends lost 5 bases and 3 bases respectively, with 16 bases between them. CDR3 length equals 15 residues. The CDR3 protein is CASSIQGIYHYGYTF. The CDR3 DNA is TGTGCCAGCAGTATTCAGGGTATCTACCACTATGGCTACACCTTC.

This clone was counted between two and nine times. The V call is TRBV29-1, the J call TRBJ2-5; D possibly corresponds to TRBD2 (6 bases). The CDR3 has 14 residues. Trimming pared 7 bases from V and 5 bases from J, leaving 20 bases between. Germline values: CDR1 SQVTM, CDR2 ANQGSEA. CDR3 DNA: TGCAGCGCTCGAACGGACTACCCGCGGGAGACCCAGTACTTC. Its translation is CSARTDYPRETQYF.

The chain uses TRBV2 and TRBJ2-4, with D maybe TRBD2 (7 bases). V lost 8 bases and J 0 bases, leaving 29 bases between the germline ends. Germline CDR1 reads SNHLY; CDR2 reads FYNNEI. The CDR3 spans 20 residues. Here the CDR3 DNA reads TGTGCCAGCCGTCAGCCTCCTGAAGGGGGGGTGGTGAGAGCCAAAAACATTCAGTACTTC. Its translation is CASRQPPEGGVVRAKNIQYF.

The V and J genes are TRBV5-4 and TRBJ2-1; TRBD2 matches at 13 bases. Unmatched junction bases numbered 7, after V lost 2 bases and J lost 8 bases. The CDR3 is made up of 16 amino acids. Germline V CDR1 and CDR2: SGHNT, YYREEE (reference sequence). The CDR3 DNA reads TGTGCCAGCAGCTTCTATACTAGCGGGAGGGCCTATGAGCAGTTCTTC. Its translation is CASSFYTSGRAYEQFF.

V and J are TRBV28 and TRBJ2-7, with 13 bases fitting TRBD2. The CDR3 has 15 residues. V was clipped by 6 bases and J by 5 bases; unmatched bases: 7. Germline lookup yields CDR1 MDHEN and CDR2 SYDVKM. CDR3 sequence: CASSRELAGGDEQYF. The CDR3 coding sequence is TGTGCCAGCAGCCGGGAACTAGCGGGAGGGGACGAGCAGTACTTC.